This record concerns one T cell receptor beta chain sequence. The antigen remains unidentified. Measured with immunoSEQ multiplex PCR; TCRdb has only the in-frame clones, and not every one. The sample contains tens of thousands of clones, nearly 90% of which appear only once. V gave up 7 bases and J gave up 0 bases, with 17 bases separating them. This CDR3 has 16 residues. The germline V gene has CDR1 PRHDT and CDR2 FYEKMQ (reference sequence). The data belong to a study of OX40 agonist ivuxolimab in advanced cancers. On the study more broadly: Dose-escalation cases comprised hepatocellular carcinoma, melanoma, renal cell or head and neck cancer. Allowance was made for prior anti-PD-1, anti-PD-L1 or anti-CTLA-4 therapy, and about 40% had some. Study-wide results and limits: Clonal expansion by week 6 occurred in CD4+ and CD8+ blood T cells (at 0.1 to 3.0 mg/kg). More expanded clones were found, on average, in CD8+ than in CD4+ T cells.

The material was CD4+ or CD8+ T cells sorted from blood, obtained in a trial of the OX40 agonist ivuxolimab. The TCR originated in an adult with an advanced solid tumor such as melanoma, head and neck, liver or kidney cancer. The chain carries TRBV13 and TRBJ2-3, with D perhaps given as TRBD1 or TRBD2 (5 bases each). CDR3 DNA: TGTGCCAGCACCGACCGGGGCTACCGAAGCACAGATACGCAGTATTTT. It specifies CASTDRGYRSTDTQYF.